These T cell receptor beta chains were read from a single sample in a study of T cells in localized non-small cell lung cancer. Clones were read by immunoSEQ multiplex PCR, and TCRdb kept only the in-frame ones, dropping some. The sample lists 40,000 to 65,000 clones, roughly 88% occurring once. Sequencing was performed on peripheral blood mononuclear cells, taken before any cancer treatment. All receptors derive from a man aged 40-75 years with stage III lung adenocarcinoma. CDR3s include the opening cysteine and the closing phenylalanine or tryptophan. The order of the fields is V gene, D gene, clone size, J gene, CDR3 DNA, CDR3 protein. A D gene is named only where the DNA matches it firmly. Clone size is not always given. Where it is, it says once, few, many or a class for expanded clones.

TRBV6-5,.,.,TRBJ2-7,TGTGCCAGCAGTTGGGGGGGGGCCTCCGAGCAGTACTTC,CASSWGGASEQYF
TRBV4-1,.,.,TRBJ2-3,TGCGCCAGCAGCCAAGCACACGGGGCGGATACGCAGTATTTT,CASSQAHGADTQYF
TRBV10-2,.,.,TRBJ1-3,TGCGCCAGCAGGGGCTCTGGAAACACCATATATTTT,CASRGSGNTIYF
TRBV5-8,.,.,TRBJ1-5,TGTGCCAGCAGCTTGGCCCCCACTAGCAATCAGCCCCAGCATTTT,CASSLAPTSNQPQHF
TRBV15,.,.,TRBJ2-5,TGTGCCACCAGCAGAGCCTCAACAGGGAGGGGGGAGACCCAGTACTTC,CATSRASTGRGETQYF
TRBV9,.,few,TRBJ1-1,TGTGCCAGCAGCGTAGCCGACATGAACACTGAAGCTTTCTTT,CASSVADMNTEAFF
TRBV7-9,.,.,TRBJ2-7,TGTGCCAGCAGCCGGGGAAGTTTGGACGAGCAGTACTTC,CASSRGSLDEQYF
TRBV27,.,once,TRBJ2-3,TGTGCCAGCAGTCCATACAGGAGGGGCACAGATACGCAGTATTTT,CASSPYRRGTDTQYF
TRBV6-5,.,once,TRBJ2-7,TGTGCCAGCAGTTACTCGAACCCTACAGCCTACGAGCAGTACTTC,CASSYSNPTAYEQYF
TRBV5-4,TRBD2,few,TRBJ2-5,TGTGCCAGCAGCTCCGGGACTAGCGGGAGCATATATCCGACCCAGTACTTC,CASSSGTSGSIYPTQYF
TRBV13,TRBD2,.,TRBJ2-5,TGTGCCAGCAGCTCGTTAATGGGGGGGACTTCAAAAGAGACCCAGTACTTC,CASSSLMGGTSKETQYF
TRBV6-6,TRBD2,.,TRBJ2-7,TGTGCCAGCAGTTACGGGCTAGCGGGAGGAGACGAGCAGTACTTC,CASSYGLAGGDEQYF
TRBV5-1,.,.,TRBJ2-3,TGCGCCAGCAGTCAGGGAGAAGATCCCACAGATACGCAGTATTTT,CASSQGEDPTDTQYF
TRBV7-9,TRBD1,.,TRBJ1-1,TGTGCCAGCATCATGGGACAGGCGAACACTGAAGCTTTCTTT,CASIMGQANTEAFF
TRBV2,.,.,TRBJ2-1,TGTGCCAGCAGTGAATACAATGAGCAGTTCTTC,CASSEYNEQFF
TRBV5-1,TRBD1,.,TRBJ1-5,TGCGCCAGCAGCTTCGGGACAGGGGCTCAGCCCCAGCATTTT,CASSFGTGAQPQHF
TRBV29-1,.,.,TRBJ1-2,TGCAGCGCTTTAGGGGTATCGACGTTTGGCTACACCTTC,CSALGVSTFGYTF
TRBV6-1,TRBD1,.,TRBJ1-4,TGTGCCAGCAGTGAGGAACAGGGGGATAATGAAAAACTGTTTTTT,CASSEEQGDNEKLFF
TRBV7-3,.,.,TRBJ2-2,TGTGCCAGCAGCTTTGGACCGGACACCGGGGAGCTGTTTTTT,CASSFGPDTGELFF
TRBV11-3,.,.,TRBJ2-7,TGTGCCAGCAGCTTGGGCAGCGGCGAGCAGTACTTC,CASSLGSGEQYF
TRBV7-6,.,.,TRBJ2-1,TGTGCCAGCAGCTTAGGCGGGACCGCCAGCTCCTACAATGAGCAGTTCTTC,CASSLGGTASSYNEQFF
TRBV10-3,.,.,TRBJ2-2,TGTGCCATTTGGGACCGAGACTTAAACACCGGGGAGCTGTTTTTT,CAIWDRDLNTGELFF